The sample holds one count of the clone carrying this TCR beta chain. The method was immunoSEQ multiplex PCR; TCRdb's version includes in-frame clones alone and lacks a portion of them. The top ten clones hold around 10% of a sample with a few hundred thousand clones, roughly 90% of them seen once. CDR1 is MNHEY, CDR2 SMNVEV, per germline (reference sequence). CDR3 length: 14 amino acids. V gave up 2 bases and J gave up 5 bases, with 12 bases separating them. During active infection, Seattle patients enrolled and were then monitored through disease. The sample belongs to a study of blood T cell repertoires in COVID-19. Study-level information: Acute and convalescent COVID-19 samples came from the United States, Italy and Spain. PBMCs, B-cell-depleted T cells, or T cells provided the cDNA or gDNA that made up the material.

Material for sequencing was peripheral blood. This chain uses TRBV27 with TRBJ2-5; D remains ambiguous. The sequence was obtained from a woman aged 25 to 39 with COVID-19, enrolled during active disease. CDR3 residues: CASSLARMRETQYF. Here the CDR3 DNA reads TGTGCCAGCAGTTTAGCGAGGATGAGGGAGACCCAGTACTTC.